One sample yielded the 2 T cell receptor beta chains listed below, sequenced in a study of beta chain features in type 1 diabetes. The study reverse transcribed the entire isolated RNA, so it sequenced expressed TCRB transcripts. Only in-frame clones appear in the TCRdb table, and some are missing; sequencing was by immunoSEQ multiplex PCR. Here the sample spans 15,000 to 20,000 clones, 50% being singletons. The source material was stem cell memory CD4+ T cells from blood. Source of these receptors: a man younger than 35 in good health.

This clone occurred a few times. This chain joins TRBV7-9 and TRBJ2-2, with TRBD2 matching 8 bases. The trim removed 5 bases at V and 4 bases at J, leaving 6 bases unmatched. The CDR3 has 15 amino acids. Looked up from germline, CDR1 is SEHNR and CDR2 is FQNEAQ (reference sequence). CDR3 protein: CASSPSGRRTGELFF. For the CDR3, the DNA is TGTGCCAGCAGCCCAAGCGGGAGACGCACCGGGGAGCTGTTTTTT.

The chain couples TRBV2 to TRBJ2-4; no reliable D call. The V gene lost 2 bases and the J gene lost 2 bases, with 10 bases spanning the gap. Per the germline V gene, CDR1 is SNHLY and CDR2 is FYNNEI. The CDR3 sequence is 15 residues long. The CDR3 DNA is TGTGCCAGCAGTGAACTCCGTCTCCCCAAAAACATTCAGTACTTC. Protein product: CASSELRLPKNIQYF.